Following are 23 T cell receptor beta chains from one sample sequenced in a study of early T cells in non-severe SARS-CoV-2 infection. TCRdb re-derived calls from the 5' RACE reads in MiXCR, one entry per CDR3 protein. The table records about 26,000 distinct CDR3 sequences, about 4.5% of them present only once. The sequenced sample was whole blood. All receptors derive from an adult who was a healthcare worker with PCR-confirmed SARS-CoV-2 infection or an uninfected control (not recorded which).

This clonotype was detected many times. The V and J genes are TRBV30 and TRBJ2-1; D perhaps matches TRBD2 (5 bases). CDR3 length equals 16 residues. V shed 1 base and J shed 1 base, with 14 bases lying between them. In germline, CDR1 is GTSNPN, CDR2 SVGIG (reference sequence). CDR3 in amino acids: CAWSGISGSSYNEQFF. The DNA of the CDR3 is TGTGCCTGGAGTGGTATTTCGGGATCGTCCTACAATGAGCAGTTCTTC. Together with reference TRBV30 and TRBJ2-1, the CDR3 gives the full variable domain: SQTIHQWPATLVQPVGSPLSLECTVEGTSNPNLYWYRQAAGRGLQLLFYSVGIGQISSEVPQNLSASRPQDRQFILSSKKLLLSDSGFYLCAWSGISGSSYNEQFFGPGTRLTVL.

This clonotype has a handful of counts. The chain uses TRBV4-3 and TRBJ2-1, with D possibly called TRBD1 or TRBD2 (6 bases each). V lost 0 bases to trimming and J lost 6 bases, with 15 bases between them. Germline lookup yields CDR1 LGHNA and CDR2 YSLEER. The CDR3 length is 16 residues. The CDR3 DNA reads TGCGCCAGCAGCCAAGATTTTTCGGGGGCCGTCAATGAGCAGTTCTTC. Translated, it gives CASSQDFSGAVNEQFF.

The chain has TRBV7-2 and TRBJ1-3; unclear D gene. There are 15 residues in the CDR3. Trimming removed 6 bases from V and 2 bases from J, with 14 bases in between. Germline CDR1 SGHTA, CDR2 FQGNSA. The CDR3 reads CASSPEGGPGNTIYF. The CDR3 coding sequence is TGTGCCAGCAGTCCGGAGGGAGGGCCTGGAAACACCATATATTTT.

This clonotype was counted ten times or more. This chain connects TRBV29-1 to TRBJ2-6; 7 bases are a match to TRBD1. Trimming took 6 bases from V and 0 from J; bases not matched to a gene: 8. The germline CDR1 and CDR2 sequences are SQVTM and ANQGSEA. The CDR3 length is 16 residues. CDR3 sequence reads: CSVMGQSNSGANVLTF. CDR3 nucleotides: TGCAGCGTGATGGGACAGAGTAACTCTGGGGCCAACGTCCTGACTTTC.

This clonotype occurred many times. The chain uses TRBV27 and TRBJ2-1, with 9 nucleotides matching TRBD2. From germline, CDR1 is MNHEY and CDR2 SMNVEV (reference sequence). The CDR3 loop spans 16 amino acids. V gave up 0 bases and J gave up 4 bases; unmatched junction bases: 4. CDR3 sequence (DNA): TGTGCCAGCAGTTTATCTGGCGGGAGGGGGTACAATGAGCAGTTCTTC. This sequence encodes CASSLSGGRGYNEQFF.

In its sample, this clonotype was seen many times. This chain joins TRBV12-2 and TRBJ2-1; TRBD2 reflects the table's D call only, with no check against the DNA. TRBV12-2 is deemed a pseudogene. There are 18 residues in the CDR3. Here the CDR3 DNA reads TGTGCAAGTCGCTTAGTTGTCCCTCTCGGGAGGATGGGAAATGAGCAGTTCTTC. Translating gives CASRLVVPLGRMGNEQFF.

This clonotype was detected ten times or more. This chain links TRBV30 with TRBJ2-1, with TRBD1 as a possible D gene (5 bases). V was pared by 0 bases and J by 8 bases, with 14 bases between. Germline V gene data show CDR1 as GTSNPN and CDR2 as SVGIG (reference sequence). The length of the CDR3 is 14 residues. The DNA for the CDR3 is TGTGCCTGGAGTGTTGAGGCAGGGCCTTATGAGCAGTTCTTC. Protein sequence: CAWSVEAGPYEQFF.

This clonotype was seen many times. The chain has TRBV7-9 and TRBJ2-4; 15 bases map to TRBD2. With 6 bases clipped from V and 7 bases from J, the junction kept 7 bases outside the gene matches. Germline lookup yields CDR1 SEHNR and CDR2 FQNEAQ (reference sequence). The CDR3 extends over 16 amino acids. Written as DNA, the CDR3 is TGTGCCAGCAGTCGGGGACTAGCGGGAGGACGGAACATTCAGTACTTC. As protein: CASSRGLAGGRNIQYF.

The chain couples TRBV20-1 to TRBJ2-1; TRBD2 agrees at 12 bases. Trimming at V came to 3 bases and at J to 9 bases, leaving 12 bases not matched to a gene. The CDR3 totals 16 residues. From germline, CDR1 is DFQATT and CDR2 SNEGSKA (reference sequence). CDR3 in amino acids: CSASDMTSGGGSEQFF. The CDR3 bases are TGCAGTGCTAGCGACATGACTAGCGGGGGTGGGAGTGAGCAGTTCTTC.

This clonotype was observed many times. The chain recombines TRBV6-1 with TRBJ2-5; 7 bases fit TRBD2. Looked up from germline, CDR1 is MNHNS and CDR2 is SASEGT. This CDR3 has 14 residues. V was clipped by 9 bases and J by 2 bases; unmatched bases: 9. The CDR3 DNA sequence: TGTGCCAGTGGGGGGGGACGTAGACAAGAGACCCAGTACTTC. This codes for CASGGGRRQETQYF.

This clonotype was seen ten or more times. The chain uses TRBV7-6 and TRBJ2-3; D ambiguous. V was shortened by 5 bases and J by 2 bases, with 8 bases between the two germline ends. This CDR3 is 13 amino acids long. Germline V lookup: CDR1 SGHVS, CDR2 FNYEAQ. This chain's CDR3 is CASSARPTDTQYF. CDR3 DNA sequence: TGTGCCAGCAGCGCCCGTCCCACAGATACGCAGTATTTT.

For this clonotype: This may stem from a read error, because a much larger clone lies one nucleotide away. This sequence joins TRBV6-1 and TRBJ2-1; 13 bases match TRBD2. The CDR3 totals 20 residues. Germline V gives CDR1 MNHNS, CDR2 SASEGT. This chain's CDR3 is CVSQDRRLAGGVSSYNEQFF. The CDR3 nucleotides are TGTGTCAGCCAAGATAGGAGACTAGCGGGAGGCGTTAGCTCCTACAATGAGCAGTTCTTC.

Ten or more counts support this clonotype. The rearrangement joins TRBV15 to TRBJ2-1; D is uncertain. CDR3 length equals 16 residues. V shed 0 bases and J shed 4 bases, with 13 bases lying between them. Per the germline V gene, CDR1 is LNHNV and CDR2 is YYDKDF (reference sequence). The CDR3 sequence: CATSRDVGMGYNEQFF. The CDR3 coding sequence is TGTGCCACCAGCAGAGATGTGGGCATGGGGTACAATGAGCAGTTCTTC.

This clonotype was counted ten times or more. This chain uses TRBV20-1 with TRBJ2-1, with TRBD2 matching over 8 bases. There are 15 residues in the CDR3. Germline V gene data show CDR1 as DFQATT and CDR2 as SNEGSKA (reference sequence). V trimming: 0 bases; J trimming: 4 bases; junction bases outside the gene matches: 5. Here the CDR3 reads CSARDVEREYNEQFF. DNA of the CDR3: TGCAGTGCTAGAGATGTCGAGCGGGAGTACAATGAGCAGTTCTTC.

This clonotype was counted many times. The rearrangement uses TRBV20-1 and TRBJ2-1, with 7 bases fitting TRBD2. Germline values: CDR1 DFQATT, CDR2 SNEGSKA (reference sequence). The CDR3 loop spans 14 amino acids. The ends lost 4 bases at V and 7 bases at J; junction bases unmatched: 10. CDR3 protein: CSATTRDYYNEQFF. Here the CDR3 DNA reads TGCAGTGCTACGACCCGGGACTATTATAATGAGCAGTTCTTC.

This clonotype was seen ten or more times. An end of the junction does not agree with germline; a read error may underlie this. CDR3 residues: CSGESSMNTEAFF. Written as DNA, the CDR3 is TGCAGCGGTGAATCCAGCATGAACACTGAAGCTTTCTTT. The chain has TRBV29-1 and TRBJ1-1; D call uncertain. The germline CDR1 and CDR2 sequences are SQVTM and ANQGSEA. The CDR3 is 13 residues long. The variable domain in full, completed from reference TRBV29-1 and TRBJ1-1, reads SAVISQKPSRDICQRGTSLTIQCQVDSQVTMMFWYRQQPGQSLTLIATANQGSEATYESGFVIDKFPISRPNLTFSTLTVSNMSPEDSSIYLCSGESSMNTEAFFGQGTRLTVV.

This chain links TRBV4-2 with TRBJ2-6; D is ambiguous. CDR3 length: 15 residues. V dropped 1 base and J dropped 4 bases, with 8 bases sitting between them. CDR1 and CDR2 (germline): LGHNA, YNFKEQ. CDR3 residues: CASSQGSVGANVLTF. CDR3 bases: TGTGCCAGCAGCCAAGGGAGCGTCGGGGCCAACGTCCTGACTTTC.

This clonotype was recorded at least ten times. The rearrangement joins TRBV6-6 to TRBJ2-7; tentatively, D is TRBD2 (5 bases). Trimming took 3 bases from V and 1 from J, leaving 13 bases between them. Per germline, CDR1 MNHNY and CDR2 SVGAGI (reference sequence). This CDR3 region has 15 residues. The CDR3 bases are TGTGCCAGCAGTTATCAACGGGCGGGTTCCTACGAGCAGTACGTC. It codes for CASSYQRAGSYEQYV.

This clonotype appeared a few times. The chain has TRBV7-9 and TRBJ2-4; D ambiguous. The ends were cut back, 0 bases at V and 0 bases at J, with 6 bases in the middle. There are 15 residues in the CDR3. Germline CDR1 is SEHNR and CDR2 is FQNEAQ (reference sequence). Here the CDR3 reads CASSLAGLAKNIQYF. CDR3 in DNA: TGTGCCAGCAGCTTAGCAGGGCTAGCCAAAAACATTCAGTACTTC.

About this clonotype itself: Since a much larger clone is just one base distant, this may be a read error. The chain joins TRBV19 to TRBJ2-7; D is possibly TRBD1 or TRBD2 (5 bases each). CDR3 length: 12 residues. Germline values: CDR1 LNHDA, CDR2 SQIVND (reference sequence). Trimming stripped 3 bases from V and 9 bases from J, with 12 bases between. The CDR3 nucleotides are TGTGCCAGTAGTATGGGCCGGGGCGTGCAGTACTTC. Translation gives CASSMGRGVQYF. The whole variable domain, filled in from reference TRBV19 and TRBJ2-7, reads DGGITQSPKYLFRKEGQNVTLSCEQNLNHDAMYWYRQDPGQGLRLIYYSQIVNDFQKGDIAEGYSVSREKKESFPLTVTSAQKNPTAFYLCASSMGRGVQYFGPGTRLTVT.

This clonotype was counted at least ten times. J is TRBJ2-1 and V is TRBV11-3; possibly TRBD2 for D (5 bases). CDR1 and CDR2 (germline): SGHNT, YENEEA. V lost 0 bases and J 4 bases, leaving 7 bases between the germline ends. The CDR3 totals 14 residues. The CDR3 region has the DNA TGTGCCAGCAGCTTAGAACGGGGTTACAATGAGCAGTTCTTC. This encodes CASSLERGYNEQFF.

This clonotype was recorded many times. The chain carries TRBV29-1 and TRBJ2-7; D perhaps matches TRBD1 (6 bases). The CDR3 runs 13 residues. Germline V gene sequence: CDR1 SQVTM, CDR2 ANQGSEA. V lost 6 bases and J lost 2, with 14 bases in between. The CDR3 nucleotides are TGCAGCGTACATACAGGGATTCCCTACGAGCAGTACTTC. Its protein is CSVHTGIPYEQYF.

This clonotype showed up many times. V gene TRBV29-1 combines with J gene TRBJ2-2; no clear D. V dropped 2 bases and J dropped 0 bases, with 7 bases sitting between them. The CDR3 covers 14 residues. The germline CDR1 and CDR2 sequences are SQVTM and ANQGSEA. CDR3 protein: CSVELPANTGELFF. The CDR3 DNA sequence: TGCAGCGTTGAACTCCCAGCGAACACCGGGGAGCTGTTTTTT.